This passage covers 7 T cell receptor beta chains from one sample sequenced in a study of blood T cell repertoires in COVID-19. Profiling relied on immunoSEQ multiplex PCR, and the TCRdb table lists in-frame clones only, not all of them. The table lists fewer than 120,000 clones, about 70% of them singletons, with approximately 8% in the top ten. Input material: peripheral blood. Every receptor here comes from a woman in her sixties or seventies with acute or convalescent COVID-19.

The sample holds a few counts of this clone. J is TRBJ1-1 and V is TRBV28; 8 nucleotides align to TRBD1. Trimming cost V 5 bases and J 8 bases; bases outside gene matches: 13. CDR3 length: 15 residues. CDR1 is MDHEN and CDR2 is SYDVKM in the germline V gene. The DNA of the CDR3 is TGTGCCAGCAGTACTACCGGGACAGGTTGGGGGGAAGCTTTCTTT. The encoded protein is CASSTTGTGWGEAFF.

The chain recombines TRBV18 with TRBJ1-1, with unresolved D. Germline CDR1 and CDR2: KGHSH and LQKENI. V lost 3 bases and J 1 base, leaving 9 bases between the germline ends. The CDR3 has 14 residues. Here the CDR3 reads CASSPDLTNTEAFF. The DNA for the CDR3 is TGTGCCAGCTCACCGGACTTAACGAACACTGAAGCTTTCTTT.

CDR3 nucleotides: TGCGCCAGCAGCGTGTTGACAGGGGGGAGCACTGAAGCTTTCTTT. This gives the protein CASSVLTGGSTEAFF. The chain has TRBV4-1 and TRBJ1-1; TRBD1 matches 9 bases. Germline V gene data show CDR1 as MGHRA and CDR2 as YSYEKL. The CDR3 has 15 residues. Germline trimming cut 5 bases from V and 4 bases from J; bases unmatched to any gene: 8.

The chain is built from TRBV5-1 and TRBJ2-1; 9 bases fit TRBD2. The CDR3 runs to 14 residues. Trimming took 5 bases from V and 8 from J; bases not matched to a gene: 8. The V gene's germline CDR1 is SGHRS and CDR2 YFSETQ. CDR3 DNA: TGCGCCAGCAGGCCTAGCGGGGACTCTGATGAGCAGTTCTTC. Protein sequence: CASRPSGDSDEQFF.

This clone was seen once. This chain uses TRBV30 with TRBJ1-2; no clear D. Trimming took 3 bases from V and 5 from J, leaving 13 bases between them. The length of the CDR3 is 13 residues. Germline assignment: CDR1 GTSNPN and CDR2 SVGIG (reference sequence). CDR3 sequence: CAWRVTGIYGYTF. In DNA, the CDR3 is TGTGCCTGGAGAGTGACGGGAATATATGGCTACACCTTC.

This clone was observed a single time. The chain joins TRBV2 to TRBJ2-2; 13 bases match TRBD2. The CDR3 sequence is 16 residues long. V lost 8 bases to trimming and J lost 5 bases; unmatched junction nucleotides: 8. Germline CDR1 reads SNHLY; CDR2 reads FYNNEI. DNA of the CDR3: TGTGCCAGCGGCTCAACTAGCGGGGGGGCAACCGGGGAGCTGTTTTTT. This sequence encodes CASGSTSGGATGELFF.

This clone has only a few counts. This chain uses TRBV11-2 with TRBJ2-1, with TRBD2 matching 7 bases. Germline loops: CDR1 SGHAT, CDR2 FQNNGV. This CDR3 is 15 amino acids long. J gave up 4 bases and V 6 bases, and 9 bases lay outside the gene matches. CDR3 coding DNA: TGTGCCAGCAGGATCCAGCGGGGATTATACAATGAGCAGTTCTTC. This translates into CASRIQRGLYNEQFF.